This T cell receptor (beta chain) derives from a study of T-cell reconstitution after alpha-beta-depleted transplantation in children. This clonotype has at least ten counts. Unique molecular identifiers were built into the TCRbeta library. TCRdb itself ran the PCR reads through MiXCR, one entry per CDR3 protein. The sample has about 640,000 distinct CDR3 sequences, around 16% seen once; the top ten hold 1.1%. Germline-derived CDR1 and CDR2 are SGHTA and FQGNSA. The CDR3 loop spans 17 amino acids. Germline trimming cut 4 bases from V and 0 bases from J; bases unmatched to any gene: 12. The input for sequencing was PBMCs from the stem cell graft donor, taken from the stem cell graft. The sequence derives from a human donor who donated a stem cell graft to a child with acute myeloid leukemia. The chain couples TRBV7-2 to TRBJ2-7; TRBD2 aligns across 7 bases. CDR3 loop: CASSSRDLAESSYEQYF. CDR3 in DNA: TGTGCCAGCAGCTCCAGAGACCTAGCGGAAAGCTCCTACGAGCAGTACTTC. Looking up the rest from reference TRBV7-2 and TRBJ2-7 gives the full variable domain: GAGVSQSPSNKVTEKGKDVELRCDPISGHTALYWYRQSLGQGLEFLIYFQGNSAPDKSGLPSDRFSAERTGGSVSTLTIQRTQQEDSAVYLCASSSRDLAESSYEQYFGPGTRLTVT.